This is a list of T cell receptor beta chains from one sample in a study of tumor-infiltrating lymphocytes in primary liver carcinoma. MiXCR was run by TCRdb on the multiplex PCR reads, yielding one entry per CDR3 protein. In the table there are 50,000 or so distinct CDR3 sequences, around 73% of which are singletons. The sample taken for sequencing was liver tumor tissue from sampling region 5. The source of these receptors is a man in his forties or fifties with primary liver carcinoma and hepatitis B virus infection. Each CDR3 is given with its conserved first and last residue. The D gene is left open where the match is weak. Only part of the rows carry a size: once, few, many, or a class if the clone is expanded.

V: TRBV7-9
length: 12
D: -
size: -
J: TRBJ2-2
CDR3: CVRIRDIGELFF
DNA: TGTGTCAGGATACGGGACATCGGGGAGCTGTTTTTT

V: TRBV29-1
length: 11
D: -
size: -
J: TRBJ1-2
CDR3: CSVVILGGYTF
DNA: TGCAGCGTGGTAATCTTGGGTGGCTACACCTTC

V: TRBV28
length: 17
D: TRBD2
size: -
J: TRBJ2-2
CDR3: CASSLPGLAGHTGDLFF
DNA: TGTGCCAGTAGTCTGCCGGGACTAGCGGGACACACCGGGGATCTGTTTTTT

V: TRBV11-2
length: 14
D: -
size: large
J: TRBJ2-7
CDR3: CASSLPDETQRTYF
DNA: TGTGCCAGCAGCCTGCCAGATGAAACTCAGCGGACTTACTTC

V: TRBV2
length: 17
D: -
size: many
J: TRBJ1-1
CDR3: CASSPLGGAKEITEAFF
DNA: TGTGCCAGCAGCCCCTTGGGGGGGGCCAAGGAGATCACTGAAGCTTTCTTT

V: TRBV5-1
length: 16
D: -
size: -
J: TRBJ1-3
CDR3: CASSLDGHNPGNTIYF
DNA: TGCGCCAGCAGCTTGGACGGTCACAACCCTGGAAACACCATATATTTT

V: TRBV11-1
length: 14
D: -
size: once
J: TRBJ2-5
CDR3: CASSLFGRVGTQYF
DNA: TGTGCCAGCAGCTTATTTGGCAGGGTGGGGACCCAGTACTTC

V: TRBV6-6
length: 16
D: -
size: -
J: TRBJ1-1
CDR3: CASSCRLVSKNTEAFF
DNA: TGTGCCAGCAGTTGCAGGCTCGTCAGCAAGAACACTGAAGCTTTCTTT

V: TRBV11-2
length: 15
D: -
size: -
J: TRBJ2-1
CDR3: CPSSFGGPLVNEQFF
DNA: TGTCCCAGCAGCTTTGGCGGGCCACTCGTCAATGAGCAGTTCTTC

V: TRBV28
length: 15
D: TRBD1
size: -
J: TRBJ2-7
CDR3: CASNPGTDVPYEQYF
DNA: TGTGCCAGCAACCCCGGGACAGATGTCCCCTACGAGCAGTACTTC

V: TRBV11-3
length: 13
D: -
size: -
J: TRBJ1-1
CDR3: CANSAGLITEAFF
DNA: TGTGCCAACAGCGCAGGTTTGATCACTGAAGCTTTCTTT

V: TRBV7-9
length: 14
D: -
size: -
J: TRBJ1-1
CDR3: CVSSSQQGSPEAFF
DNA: TGTGTCAGCAGCTCTCAACAGGGCTCCCCTGAAGCCTTCTTT

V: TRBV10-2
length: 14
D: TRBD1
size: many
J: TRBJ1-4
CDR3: CASSATGTDEKLFF
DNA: TGCGCCAGCAGTGCGACAGGGACGGATGAAAAACTGTTTTTT

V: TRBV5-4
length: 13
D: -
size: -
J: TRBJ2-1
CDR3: CASTRRGGVGQFF
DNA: TGTGCCAGCACCCGAAGGGGGGGAGTCGGGCAGTTCTTC

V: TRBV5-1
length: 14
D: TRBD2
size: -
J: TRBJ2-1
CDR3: CASGLAGGYDEQFF
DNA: TGCGCCAGCGGCTTGGCGGGGGGCTACGATGAGCAGTTCTTC

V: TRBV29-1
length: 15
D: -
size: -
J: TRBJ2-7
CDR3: CSVEEMTGPGERQYF
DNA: TGCAGCGTTGAAGAAATGACAGGTCCCGGTGAACGACAGTACTTC

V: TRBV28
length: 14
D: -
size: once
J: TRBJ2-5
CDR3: CARSSVDPWDTQYF
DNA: TGTGCCAGAAGTTCCGTTGACCCTTGGGATACCCAGTACTTC

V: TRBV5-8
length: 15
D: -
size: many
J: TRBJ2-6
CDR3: CASSFRVSGANVLTF
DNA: TGTGCCAGCAGCTTTCGGGTCTCTGGGGCCAACGTCCTGACTTTC

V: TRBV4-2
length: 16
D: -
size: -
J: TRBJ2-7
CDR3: CASSAAGNGISNELYF
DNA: TGTGCCAGCAGCGCCGCCGGGAACGGGATCTCCAACGAGCTGTACTTC

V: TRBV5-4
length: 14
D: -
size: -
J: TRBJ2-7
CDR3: CAGSLPGLTSEQYF
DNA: TGTGCCGGCAGTTTGCCGGGGCTTACCAGCGAGCAGTACTTC

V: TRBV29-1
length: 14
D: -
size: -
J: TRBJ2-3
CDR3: CNVLGSSGADTQYF
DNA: TGCAATGTTCTAGGTAGTAGCGGCGCAGATACGCAGTATTTT

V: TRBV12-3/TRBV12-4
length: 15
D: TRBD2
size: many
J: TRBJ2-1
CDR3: CASRMASGYHNEQFF
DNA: TGTGCCAGCAGAATGGCTAGCGGATACCACAATGAGCAGTTCTTC

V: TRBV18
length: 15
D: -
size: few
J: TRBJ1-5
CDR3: CASSPGSGTHQPHHF
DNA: TGTGCCAGCTCACCGGGATCGGGCACACATCAGCCCCATCATTTT

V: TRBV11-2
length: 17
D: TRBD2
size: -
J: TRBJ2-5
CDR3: CGSSFRLACDSSETQYF
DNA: TGTGGCAGCAGCTTTAGACTAGCGTGTGACTCGAGCGAGACCCAGTACTTC

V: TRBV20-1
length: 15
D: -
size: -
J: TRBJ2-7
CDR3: CSATNRGTPSYEQYF
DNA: TGCAGTGCTACCAATAGGGGGACTCCATCCTACGAGCAGTACTTC

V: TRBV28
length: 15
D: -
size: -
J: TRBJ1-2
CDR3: CACGLKGRGDYGYTF
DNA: TGTGCCTGCGGTCTCAAGGGACGCGGGGACTATGGCTACACCTTC

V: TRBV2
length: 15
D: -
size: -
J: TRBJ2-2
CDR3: CVSSEIGRNTGELFF
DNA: TGTGTCAGCAGTGAAATAGGGAGGAATACCGGGGAGCTGTTTTTT

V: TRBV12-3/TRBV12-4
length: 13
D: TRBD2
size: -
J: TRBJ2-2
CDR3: CASQREPTGELFF
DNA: TGTGCCAGCCAGCGGGAACCCACCGGGGAACTGTTTTTT

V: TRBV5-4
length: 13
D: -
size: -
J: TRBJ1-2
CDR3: CTSSLVTGPGYTF
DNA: TGTACCAGCAGCTTGGTTACCGGCCCGGGCTACACCTTC

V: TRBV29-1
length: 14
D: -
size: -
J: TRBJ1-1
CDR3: CSVLRGGVNTEAFF
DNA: TGCAGCGTCCTCAGAGGCGGGGTGAACACTGAAGCTTTCTTT

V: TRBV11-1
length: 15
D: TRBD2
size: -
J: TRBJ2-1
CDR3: CASLSRGLAVNEQFF
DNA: TGTGCCAGCTTAAGCAGGGGACTAGCGGTTAATGAGCAGTTCTTC